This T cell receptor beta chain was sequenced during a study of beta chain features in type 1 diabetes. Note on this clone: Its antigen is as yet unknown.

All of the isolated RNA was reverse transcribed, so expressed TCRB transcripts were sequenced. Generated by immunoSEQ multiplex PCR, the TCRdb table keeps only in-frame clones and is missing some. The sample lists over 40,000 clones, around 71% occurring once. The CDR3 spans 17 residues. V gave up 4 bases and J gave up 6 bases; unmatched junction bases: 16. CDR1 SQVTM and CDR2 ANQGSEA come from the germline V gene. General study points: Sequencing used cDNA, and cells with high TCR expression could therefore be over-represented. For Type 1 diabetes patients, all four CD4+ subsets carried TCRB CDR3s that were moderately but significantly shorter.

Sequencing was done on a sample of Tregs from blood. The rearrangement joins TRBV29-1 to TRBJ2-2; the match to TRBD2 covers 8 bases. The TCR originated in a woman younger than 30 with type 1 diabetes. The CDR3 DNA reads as TGCAGCGTTGCCCCCCGGGGAGCGGGAGTTCCTTCCGGGGAGCTGTTTTTT. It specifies CSVAPRGAGVPSGELFF.